This T cell receptor beta chain was sequenced during a study of shared clonotypes between healthy human individuals. Overall study findings and caveats: Sharing of clonotypes among donors was expected to vary with sequencing depth. Some clonotypes were shared by all four sorted-subset donors, while others were not shared. The non-shared ones had lower generation probabilities than the shared ones.

The table came from immunoSEQ multiplex PCR; TCRdb's copy has only in-frame clones and leaves some out. The sample has more than 2 million clones; roughly 93% are singletons. Trimming removed 5 bases from V and 8 bases from J; junction bases left unmatched: 5. CDR3 length: 13 residues. Germline V gene data show CDR1 as MNHEY and CDR2 as SMNVEV (reference sequence). Only CD45RO-negative cells positively selected for CCR7 counted as naive CD8 cells, so terminally differentiated effector memory CD45RA+ cells were excluded. Of note for this clone: Its antigen is undetermined.

Sequencing used naive CD8+ T cells from PBMCs. The TCR comes from a man aged 18 to 30 in good health. Some clones in this sample may be carry-over from other donors' samples. The V call is TRBV27, the J call TRBJ2-4, with TRBD1 matching 8 bases. The CDR3 DNA reads as TGTGCCAGCAGTCCCCCAGGGGGCGACATTCAGTACTTC. It yields the protein CASSPPGGDIQYF.